The 31 T cell receptor beta chains below were found in one sample sequenced in a study of blood T cell repertoires in COVID-19. Sequencing used immunoSEQ multiplex PCR; TCRdb keeps in-frame clones, though not all of them. The sample contains approximately 63,000 clones, 70% to 85% of which appear only once. Material for sequencing was peripheral blood. These receptors were taken from a woman aged 70-85 years with acute or convalescent COVID-19.

The genes are TRBV11-3 and TRBJ2-3; 14 nucleotides match TRBD2. The CDR3 runs to 16 residues. With 4 bases clipped from V and 6 bases from J, the junction kept 6 bases outside the gene matches. The V gene's germline CDR1 is SGHNT and CDR2 YENEEA. Here the CDR3 DNA reads TGTGCCAGCAGCTCGGGACTAGCGGGGGTTCTGGATACGCAGTATTTT. Its protein product is CASSSGLAGVLDTQYF. The full variable domain, its missing parts supplied by reference TRBV11-3 and TRBJ2-3, is EAGVVQSPRYKIIEKKQPVAFWCNPISGHNTLYWYLQNLGQGPELLIRYENEEAVDDSQLPKDRFSAERLKGVDSTLKIQPAELGDSAVYLCASSSGLAGVLDTQYFGPGTRLTVL.

This chain uses TRBV5-6 with TRBJ2-7; the match to TRBD1 covers 9 bases. CDR3 length: 17 amino acids. CDR1 is SGHDT and CDR2 is YYEEEE in the germline V gene. Trimming took 2 bases from V and 4 from J; bases not matched to a gene: 13. The CDR3 sequence is CASSFKSGTGSGYEQYF. CDR3 coding DNA: TGTGCCAGCAGCTTTAAATCCGGGACAGGGAGTGGGTACGAGCAGTACTTC.

The rearrangement links TRBV18 to TRBJ2-5; TRBD2 aligns across 7 bases. V gave up 6 bases and J gave up 1 base; unmatched junction bases: 8. The CDR3 is 15 amino acids. The germline CDR1 and CDR2 sequences are KGHSH and LQKENI. CDR3 DNA sequence: TGTGCCAGCTCTGGGAGCGGGGTAATCCAAGAGACCCAGTACTTC. This codes for CASSGSGVIQETQYF.

The V and J genes are TRBV11-2 and TRBJ2-4; 10 nucleotides align to TRBD1. Germline V gives CDR1 SGHAT, CDR2 FQNNGV. This CDR3 has 18 residues. Trimming cost V 4 bases and J 0 bases; bases outside gene matches: 9. The CDR3 sequence is CASSSLGTGVGAKNIQYF. The CDR3 nucleotides read TGTGCCAGCAGCTCCCTAGGGACAGGGGTGGGAGCCAAAAACATTCAGTACTTC. Looking up the rest from reference TRBV11-2 and TRBJ2-4 gives the full variable domain: EAGVAQSPRYKIIEKRQSVAFWCNPISGHATLYWYQQILGQGPKLLIQFQNNGVVDDSQLPKDRFSAERLKGVDSTLKIQPAKLEDSAVYLCASSSLGTGVGAKNIQYFGAGTRLSVL.

This clone was observed once. This chain links TRBV7-3 with TRBJ2-5; 15 bases agree with TRBD2. The germline CDR1 and CDR2 sequences are SGHTA and FQGTGA. V lost 5 bases to trimming and J lost 7 bases; unmatched junction nucleotides: 11. This CDR3 has 17 residues. DNA of the CDR3: TGTGCCAGCAGCCCCGGACTAGCGGGGGGGGTACCCGGGACCCAGTACTTC. Protein: CASSPGLAGGVPGTQYF.

This clone was counted a few times. The rearrangement uses TRBV5-1 and TRBJ2-5; TRBD1 agrees at 11 bases. Germline trimming cut 0 bases from V and 1 base from J; bases unmatched to any gene: 2. The germline V gene has CDR1 SGHRS and CDR2 YFSETQ. The CDR3 consists of 16 residues. CDR3 in amino acids: CASSLVGQGGQETQYF. The CDR3 DNA reads as TGCGCCAGCAGCTTGGTGGGACAGGGGGGCCAAGAGACCCAGTACTTC. The variable domain in full, completed from reference TRBV5-1 and TRBJ2-5, reads KAGVTQTPRYLIKTRGQQVTLSCSPISGHRSVSWYQQTPGQGLQFLFEYFSETQRNKGNFPGRFSGRQFSNSRSEMNVSTLELGDSALYLCASSLVGQGGQETQYFGPGTRLLVL.

The chain uses TRBV9 and TRBJ2-1, with 14 bases that match TRBD2. Looked up from germline, CDR1 is SGDLS and CDR2 is YYNGEE. V lost 3 bases and J lost 9; bases outside the gene matches: 5. The CDR3 is 15 amino acids. The CDR3 DNA is TGTGCCAGCAGCGCCGGGACTAGCGGGGGTATTGAGCAGTTCTTC. As protein: CASSAGTSGGIEQFF. Variable domain in full (rest from reference TRBV9 and TRBJ2-1): DSGVTQTPKHLITATGQRVTLRCSPRSGDLSVYWYQQSLDQGLQFLIQYYNGEERAKGNILERFSAQQFPDLHSELNLSSLELGDSALYFCASSAGTSGGIEQFFGPGTRLTVL.

The chain employs TRBV6-5 and TRBJ1-5; D not resolved. Germline V gene lookup returns CDR1 MNHEY and CDR2 SVGAGI. The CDR3 totals 13 residues. Trimming took 5 bases from V and 8 from J, leaving 13 bases between them. CDR3 nucleotides: TGTGCCAGCAGTCAAACCATGTCGGAGCCCCAGCATTTT. It codes for CASSQTMSEPQHF.

This clone was picked up a small number of times. V is TRBV19 and J is TRBJ1-1; a weak D match, TRBD1 (5 bases). The V end was cut by 8 bases, the J end by 3 bases, with 13 bases between. Per germline, CDR1 LNHDA and CDR2 SQIVND (reference sequence). This CDR3 has 13 residues. The CDR3 protein is CASQRQPYTEAFF. The CDR3, as DNA: TGTGCCAGTCAGAGACAGCCATACACTGAAGCTTTCTTT.

The chain carries TRBV7-2 and TRBJ1-3; a weak D match, TRBD1 (5 bases). CDR1 and CDR2 (germline): SGHTA, FQGNSA. Trimming cost V 5 bases and J 0 bases, with 14 bases left between them. This CDR3 spans 16 amino acids. Written as DNA, the CDR3 is TGTGCCAGCAGCCACCAGACAGCAGGCTCTGGAAACACCATATATTTT. It encodes CASSHQTAGSGNTIYF.

Concerning this clone: The same CDR3 is also encoded by other DNA sequences in this sample. This sequence joins TRBV13 and TRBJ2-7, with D possibly being TRBD2 (6 bases). Germline V gives CDR1 PRHDT, CDR2 FYEKMQ (reference sequence). The CDR3 spans 14 residues. V was pared by 2 bases and J by 3 bases, with 11 bases between. CDR3 in amino acids: CASSLRGSRYEQYF. CDR3 DNA sequence: TGTGCCAGCAGCTTACGGGGGTCTCGCTACGAGCAGTACTTC.

As regards this clone: The sample holds other DNA sequences that translate to the same CDR3. This chain uses TRBV3-1 (or the pseudogene TRBV3-2) with TRBJ2-7; no firm D call. Germline CDR1 is LGHDT and CDR2 is YNNKEL (reference sequence). The CDR3 loop spans 15 amino acids. The V and J ends lost 1 base and 0 bases respectively, with 10 bases between them. The chain's CDR3 is CASSQGAVSSYEQYF. CDR3 DNA sequence: TGTGCCAGCAGCCAAGGGGCAGTAAGCTCCTACGAGCAGTACTTC.

The genes are TRBV7-8 and TRBJ1-3; no clear D. CDR1 is SGHVS, CDR2 FQNEAQ, per germline. This CDR3 has 16 amino acids. Trimming left V 1 base short and J 0 bases short, with 10 bases between. The CDR3 protein is CASSLGPSSSGNTIYF. For the CDR3, the DNA is TGTGCCAGCAGCTTAGGTCCGTCTAGCTCTGGAAACACCATATATTTT.

CDR3 DNA sequence: TGTGCCAGCAGCGTAGAGGACAGGGCCAATTCACCCCTCCACTTT. This translates into CASSVEDRANSPLHF. The chain links TRBV9 to TRBJ1-6, with TRBD1 matching 8 bases. The CDR3 has 15 amino acids. Germline V gene sequence: CDR1 SGDLS, CDR2 YYNGEE. V was clipped by 0 bases and J by 7 bases; unmatched bases: 3.

This clone was detected once. The rearrangement uses TRBV12-3 or TRBV12-4 and TRBJ1-5; D is uncertain. Trimming removed 2 bases from V and 9 bases from J, with 11 bases in between. The CDR3 totals 13 residues. For the CDR3, the DNA is TGTGCCAGCAGTTTACTCCAACAATGGCCCCAGCATTTT. This translates into CASSLLQQWPQHF.

The chain joins TRBV14 to TRBJ2-7, with 7 bases identical to TRBD1. With 2 bases clipped from V and 2 bases from J, the junction kept 9 bases outside the gene matches. The CDR3 has 16 residues. From germline, CDR1 is SGHDN and CDR2 FVKESK. CDR3 in amino acids: CASSQRTGTITYEQYF. The CDR3, as DNA: TGTGCCAGCAGCCAAAGGACAGGAACAATAACCTACGAGCAGTACTTC.

The J gene is TRBJ2-1, the V gene TRBV7-2, with 9 bases aligning to TRBD2. Germline trimming cut 2 bases from V and 2 bases from J; bases unmatched to any gene: 1. Germline CDR1 is SGHTA and CDR2 is FQGNSA. The CDR3 is 15 residues long. DNA of the CDR3: TGTGCCAGCAGCTTAACTAGCGGGCCCTACAATGAGCAGTTCTTC. Its protein is CASSLTSGPYNEQFF.

The V call is TRBV29-1, the J call TRBJ1-2; 12 nucleotides line up with TRBD1. Germline CDR1 SQVTM, CDR2 ANQGSEA. The trim removed 7 bases at V and 4 bases at J, leaving 4 bases unmatched. CDR3 length: 13 amino acids. DNA for the CDR3: TGCAGCGGGGACAGGGGGCTCATCTATGGCTACACCTTC. Residues: CSGDRGLIYGYTF. The entire variable domain, with the rest obtained from reference TRBV29-1 and TRBJ1-2, is as follows: SAVISQKPSRDICQRGTSLTIQCQVDSQVTMMFWYRQQPGQSLTLIATANQGSEATYESGFVIDKFPISRPNLTFSTLTVSNMSPEDSSIYLCSGDRGLIYGYTFGSGTRLTVV.

This clone appeared a few times. V is TRBV2 and J is TRBJ1-6; perhaps TRBD1 as D (5 bases). Trimming stripped 5 bases from V and 6 bases from J, with 11 bases between. There are 14 residues in the CDR3. Looked up from germline, CDR1 is SNHLY and CDR2 is FYNNEI. The CDR3 DNA is TGTGCCAGCAGTACCGGGACTTCTAATTCACCCCTCCACTTT. It translates to CASSTGTSNSPLHF.

This clone was found once. CDR3 nucleotide sequence: TGCGCCAGCAGCCCTGGGACAGGGGGGCGGAAAGATACGCAGTATTTT. It encodes CASSPGTGGRKDTQYF. V gene TRBV5-1 combines with J gene TRBJ2-3; 11 bases match TRBD1. The CDR3 is 16 residues long. Germline lookup yields CDR1 SGHRS and CDR2 YFSETQ. The V gene end was trimmed by 4 bases and the J gene end by 5 bases; junction bases not matched to a gene: 9.

The rearrangement joins TRBV7-3 to TRBJ2-1; possible D gene TRBD1, 7 bases. Germline V gives CDR1 SGHTA, CDR2 FQGTGA. The CDR3 runs to 15 residues. The ends were cut back, 5 bases at V and 0 bases at J, with 11 bases in the middle. CDR3 in DNA: TGTGCCAGCAGCCCAGGGGGGAGCTCCTACAATGAGCAGTTCTTC. Protein product: CASSPGGSSYNEQFF.

This clone was counted many times. This chain links TRBV7-2 with TRBJ2-6; 9 bases match TRBD1. V lost 5 bases and J lost 4; bases outside the gene matches: 6. CDR1 SGHTA and CDR2 FQGNSA come from the germline V gene. This CDR3 has 16 residues. This chain's CDR3 is CASSPTTGGGANVLTF. In DNA, the CDR3 is TGTGCCAGCAGCCCGACAACAGGGGGCGGGGCCAACGTCCTGACTTTC.

The chain carries TRBV7-2 and TRBJ2-1; TRBD1 aligns across 7 bases. Germline CDR1 is SGHTA and CDR2 is FQGNSA. The length of the CDR3 is 15 residues. V gave up 2 bases and J gave up 7 bases; unmatched junction bases: 8. The CDR3 bases are TGTGCCAGCAGCTTAAAGGCAGGGGGATGGAATGAGCAGTTCTTC. It encodes CASSLKAGGWNEQFF. The full variable domain, with the rest looked up from reference TRBV7-2 and TRBJ2-1, is GAGVSQSPSNKVTEKGKDVELRCDPISGHTALYWYRQSLGQGLEFLIYFQGNSAPDKSGLPSDRFSAERTGGSVSTLTIQRTQQEDSAVYLCASSLKAGGWNEQFFGPGTRLTVL.

V usage is TRBV2 and J usage is TRBJ2-3; 13 positions match TRBD2. V dropped 0 bases and J dropped 4; count of bases not matched to a gene: 16. Germline CDR1 and CDR2: SNHLY and FYNNEI. The CDR3 is 21 residues long. The CDR3 nucleotides are TGTGCCAGCAGTGAAGCACCAGGGGGACTAGCGGGGATGGGGGGGGCAGATACGCAGTATTTT. Amino acids: CASSEAPGGLAGMGGADTQYF.

The gene calls are TRBV6-6 and TRBJ2-3; 13 nucleotides align to TRBD2. V lost 7 bases, J lost 5 bases, and 6 bases stayed unmatched. In germline, CDR1 is MNHNY, CDR2 SVGAGI (reference sequence). The CDR3 extends over 15 amino acids. In DNA form, the CDR3 reads TGTGCCAGCACCAAGGGGACTAGCGGGAAAGATACGCAGTATTTT. Amino acid sequence: CASTKGTSGKDTQYF.

The V call is TRBV3-1 (or the pseudogene TRBV3-2), the J call TRBJ1-2; no clear D. CDR3 length: 15 amino acids. Trimming cost V 1 base and J 4 bases, with 13 bases left between them. In germline, CDR1 is LGHDT, CDR2 YNNKEL (reference sequence). CDR3 DNA sequence: TGTGCCAGCAGCCAAGCGCTTAGCCAGTCCTATGGCTACACCTTC. It specifies CASSQALSQSYGYTF.

The chain links TRBV7-2 to TRBJ2-5; 9 bases line up with TRBD1. The CDR3 runs 17 residues. Looked up from germline, CDR1 is SGHTA and CDR2 is FQGNSA. V was pared by 5 bases and J by 4 bases, with 14 bases of the junction left unmatched. The CDR3 sequence: CASSPNLDRGGVETQYF. The CDR3, as DNA: TGTGCCAGCAGCCCAAACCTGGACAGGGGCGGTGTAGAGACCCAGTACTTC.

The rearrangement uses TRBV30 and TRBJ1-5; tentative D call: TRBD1 (5 bases). This CDR3 is 15 amino acids long. The V gene lost 4 bases and the J gene lost 6 bases, with 19 bases spanning the gap. Germline values: CDR1 GTSNPN, CDR2 SVGIG (reference sequence). The CDR3 coding sequence is TGTGCCTGGAATGCGGGACTTGCCTCGGGTCAGCCCCAGCATTTT. Protein sequence: CAWNAGLASGQPQHF.

The chain has TRBV6-1 and TRBJ2-3; weak D call: TRBD2 (6 bases). Germline V gives CDR1 MNHNS, CDR2 SASEGT. The CDR3 contains 15 residues. Trimming shortened V by 2 bases and J by 2 bases, and 11 bases separated the two germline ends. For the CDR3, the DNA is TGTGCCAGCAGTGAATTGGGCGGGGACACAGATACGCAGTATTTT. Translated, it gives CASSELGGDTDTQYF.

The chain uses TRBV18 and TRBJ2-6; weak D call: TRBD2 (5 bases). Germline V CDR1 and CDR2: KGHSH, LQKENI. With 8 bases removed from V and 0 bases from J, the gap between germline ends came to 8 bases. The CDR3 has 14 amino acids. The CDR3 loop is CASHSGSGANVLTF. CDR3 nucleotides: TGTGCCAGCCACAGCGGCTCTGGGGCCAACGTCCTGACTTTC. The whole variable domain, filled in from reference TRBV18 and TRBJ2-6, reads NAGVMQNPRHLVRRRGQEARLRCSPMKGHSHVYWYRQLPEEGLKFMVYLQKENIIDESGMPKERFSAEFPKEGPSILRIQQVVRGDSAAYFCASHSGSGANVLTFGAGSRLTVL.

Written as DNA, the CDR3 is TGCAGCGTTGAAATCGGGGGAAAGGCAGATACGCAGTATTTT. Encoded protein: CSVEIGGKADTQYF. V is TRBV29-1 and J is TRBJ2-3, with D possibly TRBD2 on 6 matching bases. Trimming shortened V by 2 bases and J by 4 bases, and 13 bases separated the two germline ends. Germline values: CDR1 SQVTM, CDR2 ANQGSEA. The CDR3 is 14 residues long.